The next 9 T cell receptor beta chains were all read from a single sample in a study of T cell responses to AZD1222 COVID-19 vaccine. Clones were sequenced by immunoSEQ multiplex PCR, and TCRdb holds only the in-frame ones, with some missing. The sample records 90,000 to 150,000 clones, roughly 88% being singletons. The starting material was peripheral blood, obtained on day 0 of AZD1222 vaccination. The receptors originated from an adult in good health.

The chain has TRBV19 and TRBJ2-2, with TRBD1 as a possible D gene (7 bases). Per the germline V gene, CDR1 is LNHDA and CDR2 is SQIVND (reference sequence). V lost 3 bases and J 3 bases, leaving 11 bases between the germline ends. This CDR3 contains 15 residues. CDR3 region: CASSIDREDTGELFF. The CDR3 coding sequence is TGTGCCAGTAGTATTGACAGGGAGGACACCGGGGAGCTGTTTTTT.

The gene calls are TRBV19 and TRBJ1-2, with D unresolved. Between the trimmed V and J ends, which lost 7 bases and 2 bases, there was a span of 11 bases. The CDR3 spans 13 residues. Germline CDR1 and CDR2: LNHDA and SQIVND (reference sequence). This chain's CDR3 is CASTIGWNYGYTF. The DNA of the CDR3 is TGTGCCAGTACCATAGGTTGGAACTATGGCTACACCTTC.

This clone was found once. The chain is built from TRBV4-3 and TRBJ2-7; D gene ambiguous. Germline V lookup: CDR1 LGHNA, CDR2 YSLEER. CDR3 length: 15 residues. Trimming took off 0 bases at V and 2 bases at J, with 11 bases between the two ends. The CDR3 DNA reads TGCGCCAGCAGCCAAGATCATCTGGTCCCCTACGAGCAGTACTTC. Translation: CASSQDHLVPYEQYF.

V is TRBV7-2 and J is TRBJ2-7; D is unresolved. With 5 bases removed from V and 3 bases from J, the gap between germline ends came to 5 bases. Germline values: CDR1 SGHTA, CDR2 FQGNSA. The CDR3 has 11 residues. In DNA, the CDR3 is TGTGCCAGCAGCCCTAACTACGAGCAGTACTTC. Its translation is CASSPNYEQYF.

The CDR3 spells CASSIYRGGPTNEKLFF. Here the CDR3 DNA reads TGTGCCAGTAGTATATACCGGGGGGGACCCACTAATGAAAAACTGTTTTTT. The chain uses TRBV19 and TRBJ1-4; perhaps TRBD1 as D (5 bases). V gave up 2 bases and J gave up 2 bases, with 15 bases separating them. The length of the CDR3 is 17 residues. Germline V gene data show CDR1 as LNHDA and CDR2 as SQIVND (reference sequence).

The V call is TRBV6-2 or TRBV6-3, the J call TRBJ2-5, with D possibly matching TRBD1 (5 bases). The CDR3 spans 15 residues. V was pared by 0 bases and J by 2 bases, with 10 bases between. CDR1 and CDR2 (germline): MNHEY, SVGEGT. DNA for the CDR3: TGTGCCAGCAGTTACTCGGGGCAGCGACAAGAGACCCAGTACTTC. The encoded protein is CASSYSGQRQETQYF.

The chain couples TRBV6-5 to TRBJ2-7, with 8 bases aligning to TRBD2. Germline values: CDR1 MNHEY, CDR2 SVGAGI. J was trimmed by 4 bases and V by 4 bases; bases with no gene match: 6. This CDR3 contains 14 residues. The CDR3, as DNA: TGTGCCAGCAGTTCTGCGGGGGGACTATACGAGCAGTACTTC. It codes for CASSSAGGLYEQYF.

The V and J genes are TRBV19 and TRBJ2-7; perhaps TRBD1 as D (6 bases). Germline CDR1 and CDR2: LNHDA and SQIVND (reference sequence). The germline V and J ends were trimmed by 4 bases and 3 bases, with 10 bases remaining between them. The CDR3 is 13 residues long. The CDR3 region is CASSRTGYYEQYF. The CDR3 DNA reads TGTGCCAGTAGTAGAACAGGGTACTACGAGCAGTACTTC.

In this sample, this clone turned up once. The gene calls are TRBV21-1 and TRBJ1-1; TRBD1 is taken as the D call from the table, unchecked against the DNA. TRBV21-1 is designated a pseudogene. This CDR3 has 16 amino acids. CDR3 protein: CASSRPGQGKRTEAFF. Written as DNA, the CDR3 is TGTGCCAGCAGCAGGCCCGGACAGGGGAAAAGGACTGAAGCTTTCTTT.